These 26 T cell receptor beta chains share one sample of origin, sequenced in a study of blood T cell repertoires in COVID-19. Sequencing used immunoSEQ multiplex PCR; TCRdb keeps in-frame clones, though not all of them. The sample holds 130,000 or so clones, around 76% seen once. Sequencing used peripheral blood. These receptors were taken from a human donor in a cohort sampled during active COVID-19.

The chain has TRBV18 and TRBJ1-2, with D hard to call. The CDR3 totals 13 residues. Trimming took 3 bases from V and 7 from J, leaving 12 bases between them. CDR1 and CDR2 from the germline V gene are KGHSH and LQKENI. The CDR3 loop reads CASSPGLDGGYTF. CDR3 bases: TGTGCCAGCTCACCGGGCCTCGACGGTGGCTACACCTTC.

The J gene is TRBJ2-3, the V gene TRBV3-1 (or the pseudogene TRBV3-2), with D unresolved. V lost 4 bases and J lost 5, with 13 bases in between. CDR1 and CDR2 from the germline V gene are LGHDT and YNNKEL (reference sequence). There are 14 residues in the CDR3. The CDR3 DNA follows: TGTGCCAGCAGCCCCGCTCCGTCACAAGATACGCAGTATTTT. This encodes CASSPAPSQDTQYF.

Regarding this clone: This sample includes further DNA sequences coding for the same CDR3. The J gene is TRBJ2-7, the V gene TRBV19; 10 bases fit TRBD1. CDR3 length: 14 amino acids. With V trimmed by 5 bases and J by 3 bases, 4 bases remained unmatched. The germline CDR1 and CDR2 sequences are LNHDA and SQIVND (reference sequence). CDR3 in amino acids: CASSPGQGIYEQYF. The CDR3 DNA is TGTGCCAGTAGTCCGGGACAGGGGATCTACGAGCAGTACTTC.

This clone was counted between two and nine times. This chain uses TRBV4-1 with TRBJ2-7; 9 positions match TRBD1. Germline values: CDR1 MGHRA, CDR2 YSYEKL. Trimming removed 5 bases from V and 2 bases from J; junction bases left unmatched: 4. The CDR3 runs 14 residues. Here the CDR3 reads CASSSGTGTYEQYF. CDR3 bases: TGCGCCAGCAGCTCAGGGACAGGGACCTACGAGCAGTACTTC.

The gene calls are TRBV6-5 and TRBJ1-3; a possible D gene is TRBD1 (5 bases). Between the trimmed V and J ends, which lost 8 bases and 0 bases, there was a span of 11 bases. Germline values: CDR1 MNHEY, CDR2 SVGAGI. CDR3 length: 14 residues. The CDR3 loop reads CASSGPSSGNTIYF. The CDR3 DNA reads TGTGCCAGCTCAGGGCCCTCCTCTGGAAACACCATATATTTT.

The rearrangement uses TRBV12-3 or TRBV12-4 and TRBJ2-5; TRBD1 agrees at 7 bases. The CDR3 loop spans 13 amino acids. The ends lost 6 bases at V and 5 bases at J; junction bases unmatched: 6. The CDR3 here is CASRLTGHETQYF. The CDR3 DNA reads TGTGCCAGCAGACTGACAGGGCATGAGACCCAGTACTTC.

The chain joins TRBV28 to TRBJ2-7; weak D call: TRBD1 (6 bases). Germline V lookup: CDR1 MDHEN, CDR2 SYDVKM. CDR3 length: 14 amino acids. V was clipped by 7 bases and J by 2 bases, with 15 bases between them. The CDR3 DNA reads TGTGCCAGCACCCCGACAGGAACGACCTACGAGCAGTACTTC. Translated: CASTPTGTTYEQYF.

DNA for the CDR3: TGTGCCAGCAGCCAGGACAGGGGAGGCGAGCAGTACTTC. The encoded protein is CASSQDRGGEQYF. V gene TRBV5-6 combines with J gene TRBJ2-7, with 9 bases aligning to TRBD1. V was pared by 4 bases and J by 6 bases, with 5 bases of the junction left unmatched. The CDR3 runs to 13 residues. Germline V CDR1 and CDR2: SGHDT, YYEEEE.

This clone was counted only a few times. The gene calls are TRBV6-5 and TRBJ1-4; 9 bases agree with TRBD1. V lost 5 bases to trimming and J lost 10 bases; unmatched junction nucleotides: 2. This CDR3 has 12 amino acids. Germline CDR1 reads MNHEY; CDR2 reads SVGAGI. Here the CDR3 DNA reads TGTGCCAGCAGTCGACAGGGGGGAAAACTGTTTTTT. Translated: CASSRQGGKLFF.

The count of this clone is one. CDR3 loop: CASSYDAGGTQYF. CDR3 DNA sequence: TGTGCCAGCAGTTACGACGCGGGAGGGACCCAGTACTTC. J is TRBJ2-5 and V is TRBV6-5; 8 nucleotides agree with TRBD2. V shed 2 bases and J 7 bases; nucleotides not matched to a gene: 3. This CDR3 is built from 13 residues. Germline CDR1 and CDR2: MNHEY and SVGAGI.

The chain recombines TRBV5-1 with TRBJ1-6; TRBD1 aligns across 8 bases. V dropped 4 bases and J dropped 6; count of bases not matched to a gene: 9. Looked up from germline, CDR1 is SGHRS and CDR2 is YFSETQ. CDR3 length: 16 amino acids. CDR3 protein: CASSTTTGAANSPLHF. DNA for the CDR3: TGCGCCAGCAGCACGACGACAGGGGCCGCTAATTCACCCCTCCACTTT.

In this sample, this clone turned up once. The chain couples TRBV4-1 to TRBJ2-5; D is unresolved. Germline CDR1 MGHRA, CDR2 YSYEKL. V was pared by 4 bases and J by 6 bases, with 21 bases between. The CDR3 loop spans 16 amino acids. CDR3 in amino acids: CASSPDPLQDKKTQYF. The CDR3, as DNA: TGCGCCAGCAGCCCTGACCCCCTACAAGACAAAAAGACCCAGTACTTC.

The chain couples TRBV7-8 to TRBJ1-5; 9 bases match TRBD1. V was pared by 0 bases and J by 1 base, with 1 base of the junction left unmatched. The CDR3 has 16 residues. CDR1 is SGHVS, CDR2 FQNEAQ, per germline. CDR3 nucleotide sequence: TGTGCCAGCAGCTTAGCGACAGGGGGAAGCAATCAGCCCCAGCATTTT. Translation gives CASSLATGGSNQPQHF.

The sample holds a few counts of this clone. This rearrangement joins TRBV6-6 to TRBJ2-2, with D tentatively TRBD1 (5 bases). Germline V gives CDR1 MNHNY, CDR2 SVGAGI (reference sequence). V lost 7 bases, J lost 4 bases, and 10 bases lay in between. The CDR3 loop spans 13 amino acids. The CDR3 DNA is TGTGCCAGCACCCCAGGGATCACCGGGGAGCTGTTTTTT. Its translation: CASTPGITGELFF.

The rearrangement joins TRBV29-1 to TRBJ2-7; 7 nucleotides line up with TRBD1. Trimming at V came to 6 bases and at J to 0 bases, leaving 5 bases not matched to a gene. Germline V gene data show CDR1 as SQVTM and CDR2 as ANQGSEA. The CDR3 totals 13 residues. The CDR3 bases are TGCAGCGTCCTAAGACAGGGCTCCTACGAGCAGTACTTC. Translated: CSVLRQGSYEQYF.

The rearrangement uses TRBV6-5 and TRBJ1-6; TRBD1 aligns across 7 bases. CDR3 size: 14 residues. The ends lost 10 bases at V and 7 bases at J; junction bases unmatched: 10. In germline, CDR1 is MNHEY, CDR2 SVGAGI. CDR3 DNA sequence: TGTGCCACAAGTCGACAGGGCGACAATTCACCCCTCCACTTT. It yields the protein CATSRQGDNSPLHF.

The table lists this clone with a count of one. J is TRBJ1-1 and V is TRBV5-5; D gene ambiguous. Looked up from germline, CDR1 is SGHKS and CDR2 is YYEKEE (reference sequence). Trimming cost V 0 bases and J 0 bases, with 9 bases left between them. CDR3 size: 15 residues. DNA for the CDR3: TGTGCCAGCAGCTTGGAAAACTCCCTGAACACTGAAGCTTTCTTT. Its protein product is CASSLENSLNTEAFF.

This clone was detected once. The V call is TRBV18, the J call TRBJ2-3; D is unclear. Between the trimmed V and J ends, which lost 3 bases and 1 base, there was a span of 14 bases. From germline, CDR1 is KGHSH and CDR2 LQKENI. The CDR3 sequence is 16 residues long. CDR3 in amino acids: CASSPLGNAGTDTQYF. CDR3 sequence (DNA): TGTGCCAGCTCACCGTTAGGAAACGCGGGCACAGATACGCAGTATTTT.

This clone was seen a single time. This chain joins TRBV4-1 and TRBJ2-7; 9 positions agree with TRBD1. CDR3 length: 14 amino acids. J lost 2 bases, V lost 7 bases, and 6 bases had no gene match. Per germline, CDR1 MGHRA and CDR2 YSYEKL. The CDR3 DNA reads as TGCGCCAGCAAGACCTGGACAGGGGCCTACGAGCAGTACTTC. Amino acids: CASKTWTGAYEQYF.

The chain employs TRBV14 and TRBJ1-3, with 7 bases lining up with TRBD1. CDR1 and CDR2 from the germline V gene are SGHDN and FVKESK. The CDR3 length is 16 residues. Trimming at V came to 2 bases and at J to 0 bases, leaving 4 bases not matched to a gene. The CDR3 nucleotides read TGTGCCAGCAGCCAATGGACAGGAATCTCTGGAAACACCATATATTTT. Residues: CASSQWTGISGNTIYF.

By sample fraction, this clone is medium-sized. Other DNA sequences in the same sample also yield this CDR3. The CDR3 DNA sequence: TGTGCCAGCAGTTTAATGACAGGCTATGGCTACACCTTC. Translated, it gives CASSLMTGYGYTF. The J gene is TRBJ1-2, the V gene TRBV27, with a weak D call TRBD1 (6 bases). V was clipped by 2 bases and J by 4 bases, with 8 bases between them. From germline, CDR1 is MNHEY and CDR2 SMNVEV (reference sequence). This CDR3 is built from 13 residues.

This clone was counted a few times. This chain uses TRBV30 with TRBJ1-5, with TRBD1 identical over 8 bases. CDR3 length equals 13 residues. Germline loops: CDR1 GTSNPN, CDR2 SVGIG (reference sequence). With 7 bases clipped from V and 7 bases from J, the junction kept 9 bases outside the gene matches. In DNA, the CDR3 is TGTGCCTCCACAGGACAGGGAGGACAGCCCCAGCATTTT. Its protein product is CASTGQGGQPQHF.

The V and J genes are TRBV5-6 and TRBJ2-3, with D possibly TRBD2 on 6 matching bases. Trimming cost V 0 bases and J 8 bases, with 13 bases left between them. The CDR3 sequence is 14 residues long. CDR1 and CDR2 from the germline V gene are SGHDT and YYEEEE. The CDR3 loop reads CASSLDGGLGTQYF. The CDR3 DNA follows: TGTGCCAGCAGCTTGGATGGGGGGTTGGGTACGCAGTATTTT.

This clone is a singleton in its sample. The CDR3 loop reads CASSPTGTGVYNEQFF. The CDR3 region has the DNA TGTGCCAGCTCACCTACCGGGACAGGGGTCTACAATGAGCAGTTCTTC. The chain combines TRBV18 with TRBJ2-1; 10 bases are a match to TRBD1. The length of the CDR3 is 16 residues. V trimming: 3 bases; J trimming: 3 bases; junction bases outside the gene matches: 5. Germline CDR1 and CDR2: KGHSH and LQKENI. Filled out from reference TRBV18 and TRBJ2-1, the complete variable domain reads NAGVMQNPRHLVRRRGQEARLRCSPMKGHSHVYWYRQLPEEGLKFMVYLQKENIIDESGMPKERFSAEFPKEGPSILRIQQVVRGDSAAYFCASSPTGTGVYNEQFFGPGTRLTVL.

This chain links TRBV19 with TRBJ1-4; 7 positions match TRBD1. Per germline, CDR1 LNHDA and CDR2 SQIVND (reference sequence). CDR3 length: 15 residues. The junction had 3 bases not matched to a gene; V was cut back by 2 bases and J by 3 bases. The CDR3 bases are TGTGCCAGTAGTATAATGGGGACAGCTAATGAAAAACTGTTTTTT. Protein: CASSIMGTANEKLFF.

The CDR3 protein is CASSSKGPGTGGRSPLHF. CDR3 nucleotides: TGTGCCAGCAGCTCCAAAGGTCCCGGGACAGGGGGCCGTTCACCCCTCCACTTT. The genes are TRBV3-1 (or the pseudogene TRBV3-2) and TRBJ1-6, with TRBD1 identical over 12 bases. Germline V lookup: CDR1 LGHDT, CDR2 YNNKEL (reference sequence). V shed 5 bases and J 9 bases; nucleotides not matched to a gene: 14. The CDR3 spans 18 residues.